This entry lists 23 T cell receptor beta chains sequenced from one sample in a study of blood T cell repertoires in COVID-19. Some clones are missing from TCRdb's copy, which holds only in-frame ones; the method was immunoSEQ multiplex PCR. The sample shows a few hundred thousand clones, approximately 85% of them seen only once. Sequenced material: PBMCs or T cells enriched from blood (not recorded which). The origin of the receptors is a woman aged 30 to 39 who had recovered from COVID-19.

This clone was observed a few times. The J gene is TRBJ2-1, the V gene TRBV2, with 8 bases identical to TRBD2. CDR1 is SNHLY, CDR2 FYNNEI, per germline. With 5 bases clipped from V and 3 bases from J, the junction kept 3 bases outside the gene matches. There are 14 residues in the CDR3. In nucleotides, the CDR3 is TGTGCCAGCAGTACTAGCGGTTACTACAATGAGCAGTTCTTC. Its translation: CASSTSGYYNEQFF.

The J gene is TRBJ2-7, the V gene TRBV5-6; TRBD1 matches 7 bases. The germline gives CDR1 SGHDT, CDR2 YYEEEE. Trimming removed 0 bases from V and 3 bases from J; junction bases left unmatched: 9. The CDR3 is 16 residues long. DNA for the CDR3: TGTGCCAGCAGCTTGGACGATAGGACAGGCGACTACGAGCAGTACTTC. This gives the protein CASSLDDRTGDYEQYF.

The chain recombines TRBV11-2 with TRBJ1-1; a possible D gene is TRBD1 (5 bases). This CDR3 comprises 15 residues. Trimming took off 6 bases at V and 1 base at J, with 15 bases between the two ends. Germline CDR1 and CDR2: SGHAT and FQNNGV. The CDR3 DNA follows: TGTGCCAGCAGTCTATGGGGGGGGACGAACACTGAAGCTTTCTTT. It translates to CASSLWGGTNTEAFF.

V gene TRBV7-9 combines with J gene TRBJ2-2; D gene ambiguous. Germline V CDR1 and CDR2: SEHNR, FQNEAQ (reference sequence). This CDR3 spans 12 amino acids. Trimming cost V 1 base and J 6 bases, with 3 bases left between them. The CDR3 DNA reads TGTGCCAGCAGCTTAGTCTCCGGGGAGCTGTTTTTT. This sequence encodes CASSLVSGELFF.

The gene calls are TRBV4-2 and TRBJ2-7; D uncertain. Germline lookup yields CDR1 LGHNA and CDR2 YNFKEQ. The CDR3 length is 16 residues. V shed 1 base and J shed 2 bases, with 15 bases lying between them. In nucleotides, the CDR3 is TGTGCCAGCAGCCAAGCTGATCGACAACCGACCTACGAGCAGTACTTC. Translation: CASSQADRQPTYEQYF.

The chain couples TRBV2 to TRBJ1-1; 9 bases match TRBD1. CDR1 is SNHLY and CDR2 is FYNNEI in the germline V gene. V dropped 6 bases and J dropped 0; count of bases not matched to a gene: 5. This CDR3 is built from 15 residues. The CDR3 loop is CASSLGQGMNTEAFF. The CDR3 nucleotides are TGTGCCAGCAGCCTGGGACAGGGTATGAACACTGAAGCTTTCTTT.

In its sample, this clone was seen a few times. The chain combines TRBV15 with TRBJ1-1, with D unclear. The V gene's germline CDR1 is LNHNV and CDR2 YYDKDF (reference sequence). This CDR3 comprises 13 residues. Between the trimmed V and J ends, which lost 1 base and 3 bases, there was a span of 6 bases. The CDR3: CATSRGAYTEAFF. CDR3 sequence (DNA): TGTGCCACCAGCAGAGGGGCCTACACTGAAGCTTTCTTT. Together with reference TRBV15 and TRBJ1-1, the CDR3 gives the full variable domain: DAMVIQNPRYQVTQFGKPVTLSCSQTLNHNVMYWYQQKSSQAPKLLFHYYDKDFNNEADTPDNFQSRRPNTSFCFLDIRSPGLGDTAMYLCATSRGAYTEAFFGQGTRLTVV.

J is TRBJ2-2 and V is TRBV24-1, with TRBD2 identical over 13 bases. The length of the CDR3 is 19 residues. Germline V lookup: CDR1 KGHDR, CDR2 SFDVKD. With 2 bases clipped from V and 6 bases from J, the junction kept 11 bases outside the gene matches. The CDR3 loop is CATSDWGPGTSGVPGELFF. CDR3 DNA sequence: TGTGCCACCAGTGATTGGGGCCCCGGGACTAGCGGGGTCCCCGGGGAGCTGTTTTTT.

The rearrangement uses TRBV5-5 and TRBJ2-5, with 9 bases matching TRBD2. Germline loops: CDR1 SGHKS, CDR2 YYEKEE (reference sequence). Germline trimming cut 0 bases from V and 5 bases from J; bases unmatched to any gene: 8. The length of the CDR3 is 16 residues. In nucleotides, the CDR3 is TGTGCCAGCAGCTTGGCGGCGGGAGGGCCTCGGGAGACCCAGTACTTC. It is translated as CASSLAAGGPRETQYF. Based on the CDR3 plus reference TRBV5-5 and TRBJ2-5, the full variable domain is DAGVTQSPTHLIKTRGQQVTLRCSPISGHKSVSWYQQVLGQGPQFIFQYYEKEERGRGNFPDRFSARQFPNYSSELNVNALLLGDSALYLCASSLAAGGPRETQYFGPGTRLLVL.

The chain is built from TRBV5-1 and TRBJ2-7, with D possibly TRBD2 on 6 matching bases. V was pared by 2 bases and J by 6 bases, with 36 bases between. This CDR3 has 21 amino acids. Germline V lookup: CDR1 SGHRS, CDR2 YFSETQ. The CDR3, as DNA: TGCGCCAGCAGCTTTCCACAGACAGCGGACTATACCCATAGGACTACGATCGAGCAGTACTTC. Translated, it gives CASSFPQTADYTHRTTIEQYF.

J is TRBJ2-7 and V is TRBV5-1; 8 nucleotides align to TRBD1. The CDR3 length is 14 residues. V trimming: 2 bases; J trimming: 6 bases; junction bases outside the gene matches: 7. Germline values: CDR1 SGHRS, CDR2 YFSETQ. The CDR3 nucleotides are TGCGCCAGCAGCTTTGGGACAGGTTTTTCCGAGCAGTACTTC. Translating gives CASSFGTGFSEQYF. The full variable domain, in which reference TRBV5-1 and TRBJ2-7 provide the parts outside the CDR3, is KAGVTQTPRYLIKTRGQQVTLSCSPISGHRSVSWYQQTPGQGLQFLFEYFSETQRNKGNFPGRFSGRQFSNSRSEMNVSTLELGDSALYLCASSFGTGFSEQYFGPGTRLTVT.

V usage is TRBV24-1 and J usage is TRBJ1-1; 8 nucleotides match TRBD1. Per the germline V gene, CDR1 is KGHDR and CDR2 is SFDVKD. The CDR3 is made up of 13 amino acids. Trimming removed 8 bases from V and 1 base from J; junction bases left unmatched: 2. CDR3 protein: CATKDRANTEAFF. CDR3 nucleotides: TGTGCCACCAAGGACAGGGCGAACACTGAAGCTTTCTTT.

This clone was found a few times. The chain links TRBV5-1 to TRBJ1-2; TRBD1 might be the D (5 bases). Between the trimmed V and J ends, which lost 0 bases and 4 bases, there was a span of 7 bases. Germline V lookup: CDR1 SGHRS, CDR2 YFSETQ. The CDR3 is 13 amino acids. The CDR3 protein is CASSLGQFYGYTF. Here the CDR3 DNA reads TGCGCCAGCAGCTTGGGACAGTTCTATGGCTACACCTTC.

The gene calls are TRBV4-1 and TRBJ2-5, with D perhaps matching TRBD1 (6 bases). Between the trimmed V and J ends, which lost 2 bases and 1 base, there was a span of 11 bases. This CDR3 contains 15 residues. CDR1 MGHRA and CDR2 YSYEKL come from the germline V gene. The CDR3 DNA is TGCGCCAGCAGCCAAACTACAGGGATCCAAGAGACCCAGTACTTC. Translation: CASSQTTGIQETQYF.

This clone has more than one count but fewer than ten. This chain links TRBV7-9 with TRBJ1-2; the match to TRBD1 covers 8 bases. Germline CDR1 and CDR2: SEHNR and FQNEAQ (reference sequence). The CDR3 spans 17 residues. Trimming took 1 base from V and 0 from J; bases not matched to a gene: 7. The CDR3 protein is CASSLGQGATSNYGYTF. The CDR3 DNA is TGTGCCAGCAGCTTAGGCCAGGGGGCCACCTCTAACTATGGCTACACCTTC.

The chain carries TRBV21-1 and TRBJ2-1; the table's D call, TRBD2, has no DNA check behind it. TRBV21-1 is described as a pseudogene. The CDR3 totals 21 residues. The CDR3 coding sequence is TGTGCCAGCAGCAAAGCGCAAGTGGGACTAGCGGGGGTCCCCATGGCGAATGAGCAGTTCTTC. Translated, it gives CASSKAQVGLAGVPMANEQFF.

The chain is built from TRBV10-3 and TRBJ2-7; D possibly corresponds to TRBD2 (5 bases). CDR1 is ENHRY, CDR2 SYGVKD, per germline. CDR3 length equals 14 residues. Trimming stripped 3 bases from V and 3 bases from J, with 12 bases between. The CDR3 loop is CAISDRQEDYEQYF. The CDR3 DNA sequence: TGTGCCATCAGTGATCGGCAGGAGGACTACGAGCAGTACTTC.

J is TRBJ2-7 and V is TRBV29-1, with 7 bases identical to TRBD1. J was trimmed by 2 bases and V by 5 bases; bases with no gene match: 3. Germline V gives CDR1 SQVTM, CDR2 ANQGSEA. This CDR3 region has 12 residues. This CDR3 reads CSVLTGTYEQYF. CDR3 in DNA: TGCAGCGTTCTGACAGGGACCTACGAGCAGTACTTC.

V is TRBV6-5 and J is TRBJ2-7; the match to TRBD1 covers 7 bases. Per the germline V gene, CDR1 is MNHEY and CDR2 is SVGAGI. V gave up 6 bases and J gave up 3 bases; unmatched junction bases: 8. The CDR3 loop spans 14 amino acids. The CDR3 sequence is CASSHVRQGYEQYF. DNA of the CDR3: TGTGCCAGCAGCCATGTGAGACAGGGCTACGAGCAGTACTTC.

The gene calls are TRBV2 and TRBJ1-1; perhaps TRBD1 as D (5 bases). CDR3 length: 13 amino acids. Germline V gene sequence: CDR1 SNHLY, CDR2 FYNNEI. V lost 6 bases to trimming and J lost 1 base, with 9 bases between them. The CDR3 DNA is TGTGCCAGCAGGGCTGACAGGAACACTGAAGCTTTCTTT. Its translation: CASRADRNTEAFF.

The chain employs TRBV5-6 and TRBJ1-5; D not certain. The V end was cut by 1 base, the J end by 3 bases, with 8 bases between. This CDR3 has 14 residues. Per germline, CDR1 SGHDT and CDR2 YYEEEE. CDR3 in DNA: TGTGCCAGCAGCTTGCCGGGTACCAATCAGCCCCAGCATTTT. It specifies CASSLPGTNQPQHF.

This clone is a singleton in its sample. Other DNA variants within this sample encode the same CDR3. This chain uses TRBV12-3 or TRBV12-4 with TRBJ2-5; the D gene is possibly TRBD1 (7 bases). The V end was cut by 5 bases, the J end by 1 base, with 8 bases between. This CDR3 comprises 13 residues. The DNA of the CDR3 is TGTGCCAGCAGTCAGGGGGGCCAAGAGACCCAGTACTTC. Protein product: CASSQGGQETQYF.

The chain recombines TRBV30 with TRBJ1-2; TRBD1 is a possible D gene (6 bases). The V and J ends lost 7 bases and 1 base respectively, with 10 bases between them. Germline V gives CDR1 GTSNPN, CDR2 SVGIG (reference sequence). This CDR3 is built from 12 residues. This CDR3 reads CASAQGNYGYTF. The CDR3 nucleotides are TGTGCCTCAGCACAGGGTAACTATGGCTACACCTTC.